The 8 T cell receptor beta chains below come from one sample, sequenced in a study of Graves' ophthalmopathy and Graves' hyperthyroidism. Amplification of the TCR beta CDR3 regions used RNA transcripts (as template). HTBI-primed RT-PCR formed the first round, and a multiplex PCR formed the second. From the multiplex PCR reads, TCRdb called clonotypes with MiXCR, one entry per CDR3 protein. The sample yields about 660,000 distinct CDR3 sequences, just over 40% seen once. The sample taken for sequencing was peripheral blood. The receptors were sampled from an adult man with Graves' ophthalmopathy.

This clonotype turned up a few times. V gene TRBV19 combines with J gene TRBJ2-7, with a weak D call TRBD2 (6 bases). The CDR3 spans 16 residues. V was trimmed by 3 bases and J by 2 bases, leaving 17 bases between them. Per germline, CDR1 LNHDA and CDR2 SQIVND (reference sequence). CDR3 sequence: CASSMSAGGVAYEQYF. CDR3 in DNA: TGTGCCAGTAGTATGTCGGCCGGGGGAGTTGCCTACGAGCAGTACTTC.

The V gene is TRBV15, the J gene TRBJ1-2; 9 bases are shared with TRBD1. The junction had 10 bases not matched to a gene; V was cut back by 4 bases and J by 4 bases. The germline V gene encodes CDR1 LNHNV and CDR2 YYDKDF (reference sequence). The CDR3 extends over 16 amino acids. CDR3 protein: CATSTLAGTGSYGYTF. The CDR3 nucleotides read TGTGCCACCAGCACTCTTGCCGGGACAGGGTCCTATGGCTACACCTTC.

This rearrangement joins TRBV3-1 to TRBJ2-5; D uncertain. V gave up 0 bases and J gave up 4 bases, with 6 bases separating them. The CDR3 has 13 residues. Germline loops: CDR1 LGHDT, CDR2 YNNKEL (reference sequence). DNA for the CDR3: TGTGCCAGCAGCCAAGAGAGGCGAGAGACCCAGTACTTC. Its protein is CASSQERRETQYF.

This clonotype turned up a few times. The genes are TRBV12-5 and TRBJ1-6, with D possibly being TRBD1 (5 bases). Germline V gene sequence: CDR1 LGHNT, CDR2 FRNRAP. The CDR3 contains 17 residues. The ends were cut back, 2 bases at V and 5 bases at J, with 16 bases in the middle. The CDR3 bases are TGTGCTAGTGGTTTGATGGGCCAGGGACTAAATAATTCACCCCTCCACTTT. This codes for CASGLMGQGLNNSPLHF.

This clonotype was seen many times. This chain connects TRBV24-1 to TRBJ1-5, with 8 bases aligning to TRBD1. After removal of 11 bases from V and 0 bases from J, the junction contained 8 bases not matched to a gene. Per germline, CDR1 KGHDR and CDR2 SFDVKD. The CDR3 contains 15 residues. Here the CDR3 reads CAKPRDRYSNQPQHF. Written as DNA, the CDR3 is TGTGCCAAACCCCGGGACAGGTATAGCAATCAGCCCCAGCATTTT.

At least ten counts were recorded for this clonotype. The chain joins TRBV2 to TRBJ1-2, with D perhaps TRBD1 (6 bases). Germline CDR1 reads SNHLY; CDR2 reads FYNNEI. With 8 bases removed from V and 4 bases from J, the gap between germline ends came to 14 bases. The CDR3 runs 13 residues. The CDR3 sequence is CASGQREIYGYTF. In DNA form, the CDR3 reads TGTGCCAGCGGACAGCGAGAGATCTATGGCTACACCTTC. Combining the CDR3 with reference TRBV2 and TRBJ1-2 gives the whole variable domain EPEVTQTPSHQVTQMGQEVILRCVPISNHLYFYWYRQILGQKVEFLVSFYNNEISEKSEIFDDQFSVERPDGSNFTLKIRSTKLEDSAMYFCASGQREIYGYTFGSGTRLTVV.

The J gene is TRBJ2-7, the V gene TRBV7-8, with 13 bases aligning to TRBD2. The CDR3 consists of 17 residues. Germline-derived CDR1 and CDR2 are SGHVS and FQNEAQ. Unmatched junction bases numbered 10, after V lost 4 bases and J lost 4 bases. The CDR3 DNA reads TGTGCCAGCAGCTCGACCGGACTAGCGGGGGAGCTATACGAGCAGTACTTC. Translation gives CASSSTGLAGELYEQYF.

Worth noting for this clonotype: This could be a read error, since a much larger clone is one nucleotide away. The chain is built from TRBV10-2 and TRBJ1-4, with a weak D call TRBD1 (5 bases). Looked up from germline, CDR1 is WSHSY and CDR2 is SAAADI. The CDR3 covers 13 residues. The CDR3 nucleotides are TGCGCCAGCAGTGATAGACAGAATGAAAAACTGGTTTTT. Protein: CASSDRQNEKLVF.